These T cell receptor beta chains were read from a single sample in a study of T cell changes during pregnancy in multiple sclerosis. Data came from immunoSEQ multiplex PCR; TCRdb stores just in-frame clones and leaves some out. The sample has some 110,000 clones, 91% seen once; the top ten hold less than 2%. The input for sequencing was peripheral blood, taken before pregnancy. Every receptor here comes from a female donor with multiple sclerosis, enrolled in a pregnancy study. CDR3s include the opening cysteine and the closing phenylalanine or tryptophan. The order of the fields is J gene, clone size, V gene, D gene, CDR3 length, CDR3 DNA, CDR3 protein. A D gene is named only where the DNA matches it firmly. Rows give clone size only sometimes, using once, few, many, or a class for an expanded clone.

J: TRBJ1-5; size: NA; V: TRBV6-1; D: NA; length: 15; DNA: TGTGCCAGCAGTGAAGAGTGGGTCGGGAATCAGCCCCAGCATTTT; CDR3: CASSEEWVGNQPQHF
J: TRBJ1-1; size: NA; V: TRBV15; D: NA; length: 14; DNA: TGTGCCACCAGCAGAGATAATACAGCTTTCGAAGCTTTCTTT; CDR3: CATSRDNTAFEAFF
J: TRBJ2-3; size: NA; V: TRBV4-1; D: NA; length: 17; DNA: TGCGCCAGCAGCCATTCTAAAGGGGTTCTCATCACAGATACGCAGTATTTT; CDR3: CASSHSKGVLITDTQYF
J: TRBJ1-2; size: few; V: TRBV4-1; D: NA; length: 15; DNA: TGCGCCAGCAGCCAAGAGATGGCCAAGAACTATGGCTACACCTTC; CDR3: CASSQEMAKNYGYTF
J: TRBJ1-2; size: once; V: TRBV28; D: TRBD1; length: 15; DNA: TGTGCCAGCAGTTCCTCCGGGACAGCTAACTATGGCTACACCTTC; CDR3: CASSSSGTANYGYTF
J: TRBJ1-2; size: few; V: TRBV2; D: TRBD1; length: 13; DNA: TGTGCCAGCAGACAGGGGGTAAACTATGGCTACACCTTC; CDR3: CASRQGVNYGYTF
J: TRBJ2-6; size: NA; V: TRBV5-1; D: NA; length: 14; DNA: TGCGCCAGCAGCTTGGGTATAGAATCCGGCGTCCTGACTTTC; CDR3: CASSLGIESGVLTF
J: TRBJ2-2; size: NA; V: TRBV7-9; D: TRBD2; length: 16; DNA: TGTGCCAGCAGCTACCCCGGGACTAGGGGAGCCGGGGAGCTGTTTTTT; CDR3: CASSYPGTRGAGELFF
J: TRBJ2-1; size: NA; V: TRBV4-1; D: NA; length: 17; DNA: TGCGCCAGCAGCCAAGGGGGAATAGCGGCCAATAGGCCAGGGCAGTTCTTC; CDR3: CASSQGGIAANRPGQFF
J: TRBJ2-7; size: NA; V: TRBV15; D: NA; length: 14; DNA: TGTGCCACCAGCCCGTCGGGGAACCCCTACGAGCAGTACTTC; CDR3: CATSPSGNPYEQYF
J: TRBJ1-2; size: NA; V: TRBV27; D: NA; length: 12; DNA: TGTGCCAGCAGTAGGGGAGGATATGGCTACACCTTC; CDR3: CASSRGGYGYTF
J: TRBJ2-7; size: NA; V: TRBV28; D: TRBD2; length: 17; DNA: TGTGCCAGCTGTTGCGAAGGGACTAGCGGGAGTTTCGGCGAGCAGTACTTC; CDR3: CASCCEGTSGSFGEQYF
J: TRBJ2-7; size: NA; V: TRBV5-4; D: TRBD2; length: 15; DNA: TGTGCCAGCAGAGAGGGACTAGCGGTTTCCTACGAGCAGTACTTC; CDR3: CASREGLAVSYEQYF
J: TRBJ2-1; size: NA; V: TRBV27; D: TRBD1; length: 15; DNA: TGTGCCAGCAATCCGCCCGGGACAGGGGGCAATGAGCAGTTCTTC; CDR3: CASNPPGTGGNEQFF
J: TRBJ1-3; size: NA; V: TRBV5-1; D: NA; length: 15; DNA: TGCGCCAGCAGCTTGGGTACCGAGGGCCGAAACACCATATATTTT; CDR3: CASSLGTEGRNTIYF
J: TRBJ2-3; size: NA; V: TRBV28; D: TRBD2; length: 17; DNA: TGTGCCAGCAGACCCCAGCCCCGACTAGCCGTCACAGATACGCAGTATTTT; CDR3: CASRPQPRLAVTDTQYF
J: TRBJ1-6; size: NA; V: TRBV9; D: TRBD1; length: 16; DNA: TGTGCCAGCAGCGTAGGTCGGGACAGACTGAGTTCACCCCTCCACTTT; CDR3: CASSVGRDRLSSPLHF
J: TRBJ2-7; size: NA; V: TRBV6-1; D: TRBD2; length: 12; DNA: TGTGCCAGCAGTGAGCGGGGGGACGAGCAGTACTTC; CDR3: CASSERGDEQYF